These 20 T cell receptor beta chains were all obtained from the same sample, sequenced in a study of blood T cells in healthy people across ages (dated by TCRdb to the mid-2010s). The library was produced with 5' RACE. Sequencing instrument: Illumina HiSeq 2500. The second PCR ran for about 7 to 11 cycles and used a J-beta primer mix along with a sample-barcoded 5' primer. TCRdb handled the public reads itself, with Q25 trimming in fastp and clone calling in MiXCR, and kept productive beta chains. CDR3 protein sequences are deduplicated, and each keeps its most common genes and DNA. This sample comprises 540,000 or so distinct CDR3 sequences, around half of them detected only once. The ten largest clones add up to around 23% of the sample. Sequencing used blood. These TCRs come from a man older than 75 in good health.

The table lists this clonotype with a count of one. The rearrangement joins TRBV6-6 to TRBJ2-5, with D perhaps TRBD2 (6 bases). Germline V lookup: CDR1 MNHNY, CDR2 SVGAGI (reference sequence). V dropped 4 bases and J dropped 11 bases, with 20 bases sitting between them. The CDR3 consists of 14 residues. The CDR3 DNA follows: TGTGCCAGCAGTTCCACGGGGCGGAGGGATGAGCAGTACTTC. Translation gives CASSSTGRRDEQYF.

J is TRBJ1-4 and V is TRBV12-3 or TRBV12-4; no definite D call. This CDR3 spans 12 amino acids. V lost 4 bases and J 8 bases, leaving 8 bases between the germline ends. DNA of the CDR3: TGTGCCAGCAGTTCCGGGTGGGAAAAACTGTTTTTT. Translation: CASSSGWEKLFF.

With regard to this clonotype: A much bigger clone sits one base away, suggesting this may be a read error. The V gene is TRBV6-6, the J gene TRBJ1-2, with 7 positions matching TRBD1. Germline V lookup: CDR1 MNHNY, CDR2 SVGAGI (reference sequence). CDR3 length equals 16 residues. The CDR3 here is CAGSYSRDSSYYGYTF. The CDR3 DNA is TGTGCCGGCAGTTACTCCCGGGACAGCTCTTACTATGGCTACACCTTC.

The V call is TRBV20-1, the J call TRBJ1-5; 10 bases fit TRBD1. V lost 1 base to trimming and J lost 11 bases; unmatched junction nucleotides: 17. The CDR3 runs to 17 residues. CDR1 DFQATT and CDR2 SNEGSKA come from the germline V gene (reference sequence). The CDR3: CSARVKTGGSTPVSQHF. CDR3 nucleotides: TGCAGTGCTAGAGTGAAGACAGGGGGCTCTACCCCCGTCTCCCAGCATTTT.

The chain has TRBV9 and TRBJ2-1; 7 bases are a match to TRBD1. Germline CDR1 is SGDLS and CDR2 is YYNGEE. The CDR3 covers 15 residues. The V and J ends lost 0 bases and 8 bases, in that order; junction bases with no gene match: 8. In DNA form, the CDR3 reads TGTGCCAGCAGCGTAGAGACAGGGCCCTCCGATGAGCAGTTCTTC. The encoded protein is CASSVETGPSDEQFF.

The chain carries TRBV6-5 and TRBJ1-2; D might be TRBD1 (5 bases). The V and J ends lost 1 base and 8 bases respectively, with 17 bases between them. This CDR3 spans 15 amino acids. CDR1 MNHEY and CDR2 SVGAGI come from the germline V gene. CDR3 amino acids: CASSYYQGFLYGYTF. As DNA, the CDR3 is TGTGCCAGCAGTTACTACCAGGGATTCTTATACGGCTACACCTTC.

The chain uses TRBV12-3 or TRBV12-4 and TRBJ2-3, with 11 nucleotides matching TRBD2. V was pared by 8 bases and J by 0 bases, with 4 bases of the junction left unmatched. The CDR3 contains 15 residues. The CDR3 DNA follows: TGTGCCAGCGCACGGACTAGCGGGAGCACAGATACGCAGTATTTT. Its protein is CASARTSGSTDTQYF.

The J gene is TRBJ2-5, the V gene TRBV11-2; 11 nucleotides match TRBD1. The CDR3 is made up of 15 amino acids. The germline V gene encodes CDR1 SGHAT and CDR2 FQNNGV. V was clipped by 5 bases and J by 1 base; unmatched bases: 3. The CDR3 DNA is TGTGCCAGCAGCCCCGGGACAGGGGGCCAAGAGACCCAGTACTTC. Residues: CASSPGTGGQETQYF.

In this sample, this clonotype turned up once. The chain's CDR3 is CASSLEAGSLGEQYF. In DNA form, the CDR3 reads TGCGCCAGCAGCTTGGAGGCGGGCTCCCTGGGGGAGCAGTACTTC. The V and J genes are TRBV5-1 and TRBJ2-7, with D perhaps matching TRBD2 (5 bases). The germline CDR1 and CDR2 sequences are SGHRS and YFSETQ. Deletions cut 0 bases from V and 7 bases from J, with 17 bases between. The CDR3 extends over 15 amino acids.

V and J are TRBV7-2 and TRBJ1-6; D unclear. Trimming stripped 1 base from V and 7 bases from J, with 8 bases between. The germline V gene has CDR1 SGHTA and CDR2 FQGNSA. The CDR3 is 14 amino acids. DNA of the CDR3: TGTGCCAGCAGCTTAGGACCGGAGAATTCACCCCTCCACTTT. Encoded protein: CASSLGPENSPLHF.

A few counts support this clonotype. The chain joins TRBV7-9 to TRBJ2-5; 9 nucleotides agree with TRBD1. The CDR3 has 14 residues. Germline V CDR1 and CDR2: SEHNR, FQNEAQ (reference sequence). With V trimmed by 5 bases and J by 3 bases, 4 bases remained unmatched. The CDR3 loop reads CASSQQGAEETQYF. The CDR3 DNA follows: TGTGCCAGCAGCCAACAGGGGGCCGAAGAGACCCAGTACTTC.

The rearrangement joins TRBV7-2 to TRBJ2-7, with D unresolved. Germline V lookup: CDR1 SGHTA, CDR2 FQGNSA. The CDR3 loop spans 12 amino acids. Trimming pared 5 bases from V and 2 bases from J, leaving 7 bases between. The CDR3 sequence is CASSQFTYEQYF. CDR3 sequence (DNA): TGTGCCAGCAGCCAGTTCACCTACGAGCAGTACTTC.

V and J are TRBV4-2 and TRBJ1-4, with D unresolved. CDR1 is LGHNA and CDR2 is YNFKEQ in the germline V gene. The CDR3 consists of 18 residues. V was trimmed by 1 base and J by 1 base, leaving 16 bases between them. Here the CDR3 DNA reads TGTGCCAGCAGCCAAGGTCCCCCCCGGGCCGTAACTAATGAAAAACTGTTTTTT. Translated: CASSQGPPRAVTNEKLFF.

This clonotype was counted at least ten times. The gene calls are TRBV6-6 and TRBJ2-1; a weak D match, TRBD1 (6 bases). The germline V gene has CDR1 MNHNY and CDR2 SVGAGI (reference sequence). Trimming removed 2 bases from V and 2 bases from J, with 7 bases in between. The CDR3 covers 14 residues. CDR3 DNA sequence: TGTGCCAGCAGTTACGCAGGGGCCTACAATGAGCAGTTCTTC. Translated: CASSYAGAYNEQFF.

The CDR3 here is CSVDPGDEKLFF. In DNA, the CDR3 is TGCAGCGTTGACCCAGGGGATGAAAAACTGTTTTTT. The chain has TRBV29-1 and TRBJ1-4, with D possibly matching TRBD1 (6 bases). The V gene's germline CDR1 is SQVTM and CDR2 ANQGSEA. V lost 3 bases and J 6 bases, leaving 8 bases between the germline ends. This CDR3 is 12 amino acids long.

The chain employs TRBV7-2 and TRBJ1-6; no reliable D call. The CDR3 is 14 amino acids. Germline V gene lookup returns CDR1 SGHTA and CDR2 FQGNSA. Trimming took off 1 base at V and 8 bases at J, with 9 bases between the two ends. The CDR3 DNA is TGTGCCAGCAGCTTAGGTCGCCTTTATTCACCCCTCCACTTT. Its protein is CASSLGRLYSPLHF.

The genes are TRBV20-1 and TRBJ2-5; D is possibly TRBD2 (6 bases). Near its end, the DNA agrees better with TRBJ2-7, so the J call may be wrong. The CDR3 is 16 amino acids. Germline CDR1 reads DFQATT; CDR2 reads SNEGSKA (reference sequence). Here the CDR3 reads CSARDGGGAAVYEQYF. CDR3 bases: TGCAGTGCTAGAGATGGGGGAGGAGCGGCCGTCTACGAGCAGTACTTC.

This chain connects TRBV10-3 to TRBJ2-1; possibly TRBD1 for D (7 bases). Germline CDR1 is ENHRY and CDR2 is SYGVKD. This CDR3 is 15 amino acids long. V gave up 6 bases and J gave up 4 bases, with 16 bases separating them. CDR3 sequence reads: CAIRRDSEGYNEQFF. As DNA, the CDR3 is TGTGCCATCAGGCGGGACAGCGAGGGGTACAATGAGCAGTTCTTC.

Concerning this clonotype: A much larger clone is a single base away; this may be a read error. The chain has TRBV6-5 and TRBJ2-7; 8 bases match TRBD1. Germline V gene sequence: CDR1 MNHEY, CDR2 SVGAGI. Germline trimming cut 2 bases from V and 2 bases from J; bases unmatched to any gene: 8. The CDR3 totals 16 residues. CDR3 protein: CASSYTARGQAYEQYF. The CDR3 DNA sequence: TGTGCCAGCAGTTACACCGCCCGGGGACAGGCCTACGAGCAGTACTTC.

The CDR3 sequence: CASSPGTGGANTQYF. The CDR3 DNA reads as TGTGCCAGCAGCCCAGGGACAGGGGGAGCGAATACGCAGTATTTT. This rearrangement joins TRBV6-1 to TRBJ2-3; TRBD1 agrees at 11 bases. Germline-derived CDR1 and CDR2 are MNHNS and SASEGT. With 6 bases clipped from V and 7 bases from J, the junction kept 9 bases outside the gene matches. The CDR3 sequence is 15 residues long.